This T cell receptor (beta chain) was identified in a study of cytomegalovirus exposure and HLA in healthy donors. Primers for the PCR totalled 60 Vbeta and 13 Jbeta. Measured with immunoSEQ multiplex PCR; TCRdb has only the in-frame clones, and not every one. This sample has some 87,000 clones, with 60% to 85% found just once. Study outcomes and limitations: Presence/absence results assume similar sequencing depth per donor, which may not hold. V- and J-gene trimming of TCR beta was linked (in a later analysis) to a missense DCLRE1C variant.

V lost 1 base and J 0 bases, leaving 5 bases between the germline ends. Germline V gene lookup returns CDR1 SGHRS and CDR2 YFSETQ. This CDR3 is built from 14 residues. On this clone: Its antigen is still unknown.

This clonotype was obtained from a man aged 18 to 35 in good health and CMV-seropositive. This sequence joins TRBV5-1 and TRBJ2-1; no firm D call. Input material: PBMCs. DNA of the CDR3: TGCGCCAGCAGCTTGATTAGCTCCTACAATGAGCAGTTCTTC. This translates into CASSLISSYNEQFF.